A selection of T cell receptor beta chains follows, all from one sample in a study of T cell responses to AZD1222 COVID-19 vaccine. Using immunoSEQ multiplex PCR, the repertoire was profiled, and TCRdb retains in-frame clones only, with some absent. In the table there are 140,000 to 150,000 clones, roughly nine tenths of which are singletons. The starting material was peripheral blood, obtained 28 days after the second dose of the MenACWY control vaccine. These TCRs come from an adult who received the MenACWY meningococcal vaccine as a control. Each CDR3 is given with its conserved first and last residue. The order of the fields is J gene, V gene, D gene, clone size, CDR3 protein, CDR3 DNA. The D gene is left open where the match is weak. Part of the rows lack a size; the others show once, few, many or a class for expanded clones.

>TRBJ2-1|TRBV15|TRBD2|NA
CATSRELAGGGEQFF
TGTGCCACCAGCAGAGAACTAGCGGGAGGGGGTGAGCAGTTCTTC
>TRBJ2-2|TRBV5-1|NA|NA
CASSLGGISTGELFF
TGCGCCAGCAGCTTGGGGGGGATCAGCACCGGGGAGCTGTTTTTT
>TRBJ2-5|TRBV11-2|NA|NA
CASSPPGLAETQYF
TGTGCCAGCAGCCCCCCCGGGCTCGCGGAGACCCAGTACTTC
>TRBJ2-5|TRBV27|NA|once
CASSLGETQYF
TGTGCCAGCAGTTTAGGAGAGACCCAGTACTTC
>TRBJ2-4|TRBV19|NA|NA
CASSIGGLVKNIQYF
TGTGCCAGTAGTATAGGGGGGCTAGTCAAAAACATTCAGTACTTC
>TRBJ2-7|TRBV20-1|TRBD1|once
CSGTGTFLQYF
TGCAGCGGGACAGGCACTTTCCTTCAGTACTTC
>TRBJ1-4|TRBV4-3|NA|NA
CASSQARGFSGEKLFF
TGCGCCAGCAGCCAAGCTAGGGGGTTTTCTGGTGAAAAACTGTTTTTT
>TRBJ1-2|TRBV7-3|TRBD1|NA
CASSLNPRGGRTRYGYTF
TGTGCCAGCAGCTTAAACCCCAGGGGGGGACGGACTAGATATGGCTACACCTTC
>TRBJ1-5|TRBV21-1|NA|NA
CASSKTRAVDSNQPQHF
TGTGCCAGCAGCAAAACTCGGGCAGTAGATAGCAATCAGCCCCAGCATTTT
>TRBJ1-6|TRBV29-1|NA|NA
CSVVCQGHSPLHF
TGCAGCGTTGTCTGTCAGGGTCATTCACCCCTCCACTTT
>TRBJ2-3|TRBV10-3|TRBD1|NA
CAIRPGTGTDTQYF
TGTGCCATCAGACCCGGGACAGGGACAGATACGCAGTATTTT
>TRBJ2-7|TRBV19|TRBD2|NA
CASSGTAPGLAGITYEQYF
TGTGCCAGTAGTGGGACAGCCCCGGGACTAGCGGGGATTACCTACGAGCAGTACTTC
>TRBJ2-7|TRBV10-3|TRBD1|NA
CAISSGGYEQYF
TGTGCCATCAGTTCAGGGGGCTACGAGCAGTACTTC
>TRBJ2-1|TRBV7-3|TRBD2|NA
CASSPMASGVNDEQFF
TGTGCCAGCAGCCCAATGGCTAGCGGGGTAAATGATGAGCAGTTCTTC
>TRBJ2-7|TRBV5-1|NA|NA
CASSPNQGFNSYEQYF
TGCGCCAGCAGCCCCAATCAGGGGTTCAACTCCTACGAGCAGTACTTC
>TRBJ2-3|TRBV29-1|NA|NA
CSVRRLESTDTQYF
TGCAGCGTTCGCAGACTGGAAAGCACAGATACGCAGTATTTT
>TRBJ2-7|TRBV5-1|NA|NA
CASSLAGTPGYEQYF
TGCGCCAGCAGCTTGGCCGGGACACCGGGCTACGAGCAGTACTTC
>TRBJ2-1|TRBV3-1/TRBV3-2|NA|NA
CASSLIPVVGSEQFF
TGTGCCAGCAGCCTCATCCCCGTTGTCGGGTCTGAGCAGTTCTTC
>TRBJ2-1|TRBV5-1|TRBD2|NA
CASSLGLAPNNEQFF
TGCGCCAGCAGCTTGGGACTAGCTCCCAACAATGAGCAGTTCTTC
>TRBJ1-5|TRBV7-3|NA|NA
CASSLGGADQPQHF
TGTGCCAGCAGCCTTGGGGGGGCGGATCAGCCCCAGCATTTT
>TRBJ1-4|TRBV5-5|NA|few
CASSYALGGPNEKLFF
TGTGCCAGCAGCTACGCTTTGGGGGGGCCAAATGAAAAACTGTTTTTT
>TRBJ2-3|TRBV7-2|TRBD2|NA
CASSAGLAGDTQYF
TGTGCCAGCAGCGCGGGACTAGCGGGAGACACGCAGTATTTT
>TRBJ1-2|TRBV5-4|TRBD1|NA
CASSWTGFDYGYTF
TGTGCCAGCAGCTGGACAGGGTTCGACTATGGCTACACCTTC
>TRBJ1-1|TRBV7-2|NA|NA
CASSQDGMNTEAFF
TGTGCCAGCAGCCAGGACGGCATGAACACTGAAGCTTTCTTT
>TRBJ2-1|TRBV7-9|TRBD2|NA
CASSLPRRLAGKVNEQFF
TGTGCCAGCAGCTTACCCCGCCGACTAGCGGGGAAAGTCAATGAGCAGTTCTTC
>TRBJ1-6|TRBV9|NA|NA
CASSVSATNSPLHF
TGTGCCAGCAGCGTGTCAGCTACCAATTCACCCCTCCACTTT
>TRBJ1-5|TRBV6-1|TRBD1|NA
CASSEQGAFGQPQHF
TGTGCCAGCAGTGAGCAGGGGGCGTTCGGTCAGCCCCAGCATTTT
>TRBJ2-7|TRBV3-1/TRBV3-2|TRBD1|once
CASSPRQGPYEQYF
TGTGCCAGCAGCCCGCGACAGGGCCCCTACGAGCAGTACTTC
>TRBJ2-7|TRBV24-1|NA|NA
CATIGLPCEQYF
TGTGCCACCATCGGACTCCCCTGCGAGCAGTACTTC
>TRBJ1-2|TRBV28|NA|NA
CASSLFGTAGNDYGYTF
TGTGCCAGCAGTTTATTTGGGACGGCAGGGAACGACTATGGCTACACCTTC